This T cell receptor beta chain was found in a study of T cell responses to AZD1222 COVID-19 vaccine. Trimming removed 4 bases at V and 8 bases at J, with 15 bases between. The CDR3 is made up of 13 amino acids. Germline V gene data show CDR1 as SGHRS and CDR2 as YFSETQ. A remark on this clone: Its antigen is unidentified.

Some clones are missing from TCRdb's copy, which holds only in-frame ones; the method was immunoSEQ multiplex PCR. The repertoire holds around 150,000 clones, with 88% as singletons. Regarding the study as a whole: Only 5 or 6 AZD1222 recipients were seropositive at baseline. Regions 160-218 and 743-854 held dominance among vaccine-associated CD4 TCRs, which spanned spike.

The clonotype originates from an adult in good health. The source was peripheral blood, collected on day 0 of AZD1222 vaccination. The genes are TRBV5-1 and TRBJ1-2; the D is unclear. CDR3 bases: TGCGCCAGCAGCCCAATCGGTGAGGCCGGCTACACCTTC. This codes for CASSPIGEAGYTF.